A single sample is the source of the 20 T cell receptor beta chains below, sequenced in a study of Graves' ophthalmopathy and Graves' hyperthyroidism. For repertoire sequencing, the TCR beta CDR3 regions were amplified from RNA transcripts. The library came from an HTBI-primed first-round RT-PCR and a second-round multiplex PCR. MiXCR, applied by TCRdb to the multiplex PCR reads, yields one record per CDR3 protein. This sample has over a million distinct CDR3 sequences, with 35% to 40% found just once. Sequencing was performed on peripheral blood or thyroid tissue (not recorded which). The source is an adult man with Graves' hyperthyroidism.

In its sample, this clonotype was seen a few times. The genes are TRBV15 and TRBJ1-2, with TRBD1 identical over 10 bases. The ends lost 8 bases at V and 12 bases at J; junction bases unmatched: 6. CDR1 is LNHNV and CDR2 is YYDKDF in the germline V gene (reference sequence). This CDR3 region has 11 residues. The CDR3 DNA sequence: TGTGCCACCGGGGACAGGGGTTTAGACACCTTC. Its protein is CATGDRGLDTF.

This chain connects TRBV10-3 to TRBJ1-6; 7 nucleotides line up with TRBD1. Germline V gene data show CDR1 as ENHRY and CDR2 as SYGVKD. This CDR3 spans 14 amino acids. With 10 bases clipped from V and 7 bases from J, the junction kept 10 bases outside the gene matches. CDR3 DNA: TGTGCCACCGAAAAGGGGGACAGAAATTCACCCCTCCACTTT. Translation gives CATEKGDRNSPLHF.

This sequence joins TRBV29-1 and TRBJ2-7; a possible D gene is TRBD2 (5 bases). The CDR3 has 10 residues. CDR1 and CDR2 from the germline V gene are SQVTM and ANQGSEA. The CDR3 region has the DNA TGCAGTTACCGAGGGTCCGAGCAGTACTTC. Translated, it gives CSYRGSEQYF.

This clonotype has ten or more counts. V usage is TRBV7-6 and J usage is TRBJ1-6; no definite D call. Looked up from germline, CDR1 is SGHVS and CDR2 is FNYEAQ. There are 14 residues in the CDR3. Trimming removed 8 bases from V and 6 bases from J, with 14 bases in between. The CDR3 loop is CASPSGGCNSPLHF. CDR3 bases: TGTGCCAGCCCCTCGGGTGGGTGTAATTCACCCCTCCACTTT.

This clonotype was seen a single time. The chain is built from TRBV27 and TRBJ1-5, with D unclear. Looked up from germline, CDR1 is MNHEY and CDR2 is SMNVEV (reference sequence). V lost 7 bases to trimming and J lost 2 bases, with 15 bases between them. This CDR3 comprises 15 residues. In DNA form, the CDR3 reads TGTGCCAGCAAATCCCGGGCGATCGGCAATCAGCCCCAGCATTTT. Encoded protein: CASKSRAIGNQPQHF.

The rearrangement uses TRBV7-9 and TRBJ2-5, with 16 bases lining up with TRBD2. The CDR3 sequence is 18 residues long. CDR1 is SEHNR, CDR2 FQNEAQ, per germline (reference sequence). V shed 5 bases and J 4 bases; nucleotides not matched to a gene: 10. The DNA for the CDR3 is TGTGCCAGCAGCAAGGGACTAGCGGGAGGGCCCGATGGAGAGACCCAGTACTTC. Protein sequence: CASSKGLAGGPDGETQYF. Filled out from reference TRBV7-9 and TRBJ2-5, the complete variable domain reads DTGVSQNPRHKITKRGQNVTFRCDPISEHNRLYWYRQTLGQGPEFLTYFQNEAQLEKSRLLSDRFSAERPKGSFSTLEIQRTEQGDSAMYLCASSKGLAGGPDGETQYFGPGTRLLVL.

The chain uses TRBV9 and TRBJ1-5; perhaps TRBD1 as D (6 bases). The CDR3 contains 15 residues. CDR1 SGDLS and CDR2 YYNGEE come from the germline V gene. With 3 bases removed from V and 0 bases from J, the gap between germline ends came to 10 bases. The CDR3 DNA follows: TGTGCCAGCAGCGAGGACAGTTATAGCAATCAGCCCCAGCATTTT. It is translated as CASSEDSYSNQPQHF.

CDR3 region: CAADPLNLRASYEQYF. The CDR3 nucleotides are TGTGCCGCCGACCCCCTAAATTTGAGGGCAAGCTACGAGCAGTACTTC. The chain joins TRBV24-1 to TRBJ2-7; TRBD2 might be the D (5 bases). The V and J ends lost 12 bases and 3 bases respectively, with 26 bases between them. CDR3 length: 16 residues. From germline, CDR1 is KGHDR and CDR2 SFDVKD.

The chain links TRBV7-7 to TRBJ2-3; D perhaps matches TRBD2 (5 bases). Trimming left V 3 bases short and J 6 bases short, with 13 bases between. There are 14 residues in the CDR3. Germline-derived CDR1 and CDR2 are SSHAT and FNYEAQ (reference sequence). CDR3 in DNA: TGTGCCAGCAGCTTGGCGGGTACCGGTGATACGCAGTATTTT. This sequence encodes CASSLAGTGDTQYF.

Worth noting for this clonotype: A read error is possible here, since a much larger clone lies one base away. The chain joins TRBV11-3 to TRBJ2-2; a possible D gene is TRBD1 (6 bases). Germline CDR1 is SGHNT and CDR2 is YENEEA. The CDR3 length is 15 residues. Trimming stripped 4 bases from V and 1 base from J, with 10 bases between. The CDR3, as DNA: TGTGCCAGCAGCTCCGGGACACGGAACACCGGGGAGCTGTTTTTT. This encodes CASSSGTRNTGELFF. Full variable domain (rest looked up from reference TRBV11-3 and TRBJ2-2): EAGVVQSPRYKIIEKKQPVAFWCNPISGHNTLYWYLQNLGQGPELLIRYENEEAVDDSQLPKDRFSAERLKGVDSTLKIQPAELGDSAVYLCASSSGTRNTGELFFGEGSRLTVL.

The rearrangement links TRBV11-3 to TRBJ2-7, with no clear D. Germline V CDR1 and CDR2: SGHNT, YENEEA. This CDR3 spans 14 amino acids. V lost 5 bases, J lost 3 bases, and 14 bases lay in between. The chain's CDR3 is CASSGDGLLYEQYF. The CDR3 nucleotides read TGTGCCAGCAGCGGCGACGGGCTGCTCTACGAGCAGTACTTC.

This clonotype was seen repeatedly, ten times or more. The chain joins TRBV14 to TRBJ1-6, with D maybe TRBD1 (5 bases). The CDR3 contains 17 residues. The V gene lost 3 bases and the J gene lost 0 bases, with 12 bases spanning the gap. From germline, CDR1 is SGHDN and CDR2 FVKESK. CDR3 sequence (DNA): TGTGCCAGCAGCCAGGCTCCAGGGAGCTCCTATAATTCACCCCTCCACTTT. Its protein is CASSQAPGSSYNSPLHF.

This clonotype was counted ten times or more. This chain joins TRBV5-1 and TRBJ2-2; the D is unclear. V lost 3 bases and J lost 1, with 10 bases in between. The CDR3 contains 15 residues. From germline, CDR1 is SGHRS and CDR2 YFSETQ. The CDR3 reads CASSSTAQNTGELFF. The CDR3 nucleotides read TGCGCCAGCAGCTCGACCGCCCAGAACACCGGGGAGCTGTTTTTT.

This clonotype came up many times. This sequence joins TRBV20-1 and TRBJ1-4; tentatively, D is TRBD1 (6 bases). There are 13 residues in the CDR3. The V gene lost 6 bases and the J gene lost 5 bases, with 13 bases spanning the gap. Germline V gives CDR1 DFQATT, CDR2 SNEGSKA (reference sequence). The CDR3 sequence: CSASGGQNEKLFF. Here the CDR3 DNA reads TGCAGTGCCTCGGGAGGACAGAATGAAAAACTGTTTTTT.

This sequence joins TRBV29-1 and TRBJ1-4, with 8 bases matching TRBD1. Looked up from germline, CDR1 is SQVTM and CDR2 is ANQGSEA. V shed 8 bases and J 5 bases; nucleotides not matched to a gene: 4. This CDR3 is built from 12 residues. CDR3 amino acids: CSLGTGNEKLFF. In nucleotides, the CDR3 is TGCAGCTTAGGGACAGGAAATGAAAAACTGTTTTTT.

This clonotype was seen repeatedly, ten times or more. The chain recombines TRBV20-1 with TRBJ2-5; weak D call: TRBD1 (6 bases). The CDR3 is 11 residues long. Trimming removed 3 bases from V and 5 bases from J, with 7 bases in between. CDR1 and CDR2 from the germline V gene are DFQATT and SNEGSKA (reference sequence). The DNA of the CDR3 is TGCAGTGCTAGGAGGGGGGAGACCCAGTACTTC. Encoded protein: CSARRGETQYF.

The V call is TRBV7-8, the J call TRBJ2-7; D is unresolved. The germline gives CDR1 SGHVS, CDR2 FQNEAQ. CDR3 size: 16 residues. V was clipped by 6 bases and J by 0 bases, with 18 bases between them. The CDR3 spells CASSYSKQRSSYEQYF. In nucleotides, the CDR3 is TGTGCCAGCAGTTACTCGAAACAGCGTAGCTCCTACGAGCAGTACTTC. The full variable domain, with the rest looked up from reference TRBV7-8 and TRBJ2-7, is GAGVSQSPRYKVAKRGQDVALRCDPISGHVSLFWYQQALGQGPEFLTYFQNEAQLDKSGLPSDRFFAERPEGSVSTLKIQRTQQEDSAVYLCASSYSKQRSSYEQYFGPGTRLTVT.

The sample holds a few counts of this clonotype. The chain uses TRBV4-2 and TRBJ2-7; D remains ambiguous. V was pared by 0 bases and J by 2 bases, with 8 bases between. CDR1 is LGHNA, CDR2 YNFKEQ, per germline. This CDR3 spans 14 amino acids. The CDR3 spells CASSQDVVTYEQYF. Written as DNA, the CDR3 is TGTGCCAGCAGCCAAGACGTGGTAACCTACGAGCAGTACTTC.

This clonotype was seen a few times. The chain employs TRBV28 and TRBJ2-2; either TRBD1 or TRBD2 may supply D (5 bases each). Trimming left V 8 bases short and J 3 bases short, with 10 bases between. This CDR3 has 13 amino acids. The germline V gene encodes CDR1 MDHEN and CDR2 SYDVKM. CDR3 coding DNA: TGTGCCAGCCAAAGAGGGGACACCGGGGAGCTGTTTTTT. This sequence encodes CASQRGDTGELFF.

This sequence joins TRBV29-1 and TRBJ1-4, with 10 nucleotides matching TRBD1. CDR1 and CDR2 (germline): SQVTM, ANQGSEA. The CDR3 covers 15 residues. The CDR3 spells CRGDRGHATNEKLFF. The CDR3 DNA reads as TGCAGGGGGGACAGGGGCCATGCAACTAATGAAAAACTGTTTTTT.